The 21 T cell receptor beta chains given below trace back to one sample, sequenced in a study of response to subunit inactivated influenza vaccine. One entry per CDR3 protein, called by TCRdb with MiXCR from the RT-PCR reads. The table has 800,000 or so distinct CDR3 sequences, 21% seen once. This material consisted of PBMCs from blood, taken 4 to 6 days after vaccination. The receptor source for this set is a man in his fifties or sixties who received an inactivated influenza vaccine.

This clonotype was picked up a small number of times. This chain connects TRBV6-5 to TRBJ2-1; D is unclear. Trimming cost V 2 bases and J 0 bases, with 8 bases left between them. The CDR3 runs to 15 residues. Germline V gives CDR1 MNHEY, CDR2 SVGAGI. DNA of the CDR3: TGTGCCAGCAGTTACGACGGTAGCTCCTACAATGAGCAGTTCTTC. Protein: CASSYDGSSYNEQFF.

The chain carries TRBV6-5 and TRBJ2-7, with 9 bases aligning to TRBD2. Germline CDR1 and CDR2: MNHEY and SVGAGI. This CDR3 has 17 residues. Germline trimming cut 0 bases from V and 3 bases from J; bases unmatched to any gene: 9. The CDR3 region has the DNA TGTGCCAGCAGTTACTCCTACTTGCGGGGGGGATTCTACGAGCAGTACTTC. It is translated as CASSYSYLRGGFYEQYF.

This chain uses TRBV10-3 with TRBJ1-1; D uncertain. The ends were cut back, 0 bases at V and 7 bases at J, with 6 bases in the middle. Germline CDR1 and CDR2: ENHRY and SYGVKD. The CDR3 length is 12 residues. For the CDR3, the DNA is TGTGCCATCAGTGAGTCTGGCGGTGAAGCTTTCTTT. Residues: CAISESGGEAFF.

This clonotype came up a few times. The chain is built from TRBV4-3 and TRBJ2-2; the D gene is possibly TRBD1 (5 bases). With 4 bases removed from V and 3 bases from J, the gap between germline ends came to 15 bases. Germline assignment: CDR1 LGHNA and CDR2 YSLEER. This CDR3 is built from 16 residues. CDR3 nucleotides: TGCGCCAGCAGCCCACTGACAGCAGCTGACACCGGGGAGCTGTTTTTT. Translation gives CASSPLTAADTGELFF.

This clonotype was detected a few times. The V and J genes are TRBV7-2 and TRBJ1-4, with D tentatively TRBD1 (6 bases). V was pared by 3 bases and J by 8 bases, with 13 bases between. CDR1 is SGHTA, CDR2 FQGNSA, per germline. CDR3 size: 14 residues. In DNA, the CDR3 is TGTGCCAGCAGCTTGCAGGGGCGATCGGAAAAACTGTTTTTT. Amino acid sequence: CASSLQGRSEKLFF.

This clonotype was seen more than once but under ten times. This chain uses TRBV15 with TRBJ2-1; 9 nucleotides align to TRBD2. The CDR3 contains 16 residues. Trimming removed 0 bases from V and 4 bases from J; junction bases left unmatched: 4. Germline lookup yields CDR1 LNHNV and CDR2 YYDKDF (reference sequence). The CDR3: CATSRDLAGAYNEQFF. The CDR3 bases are TGTGCCACCAGCAGAGATTTAGCGGGGGCTTACAATGAGCAGTTCTTC. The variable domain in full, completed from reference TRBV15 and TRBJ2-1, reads DAMVIQNPRYQVTQFGKPVTLSCSQTLNHNVMYWYQQKSSQAPKLLFHYYDKDFNNEADTPDNFQSRRPNTSFCFLDIRSPGLGDTAMYLCATSRDLAGAYNEQFFGPGTRLTVL.

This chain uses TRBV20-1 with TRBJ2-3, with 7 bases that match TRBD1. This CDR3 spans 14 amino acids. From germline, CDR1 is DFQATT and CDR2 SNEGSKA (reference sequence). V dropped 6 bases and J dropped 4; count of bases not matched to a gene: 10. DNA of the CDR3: TGCAGTGCAAAAGACAGGGACAAGGCAGATACGCAGTATTTT. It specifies CSAKDRDKADTQYF.

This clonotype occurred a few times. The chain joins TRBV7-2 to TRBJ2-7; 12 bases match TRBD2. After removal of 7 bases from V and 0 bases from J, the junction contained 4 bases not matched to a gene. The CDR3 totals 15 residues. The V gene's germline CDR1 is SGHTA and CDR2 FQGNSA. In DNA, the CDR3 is TGTGCCAGCATCACGACTAGCGGGAGCTCCTACGAGCAGTACTTC. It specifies CASITTSGSSYEQYF.

The CDR3 region has the DNA TGTGCCAGCAGGTACTTTAGATCGGAGGCAAAACTGTTTTTT. Amino acids: CASRYFRSEAKLFF. V gene TRBV12-3 or TRBV12-4 combines with J gene TRBJ1-4, with no clear D. CDR3 length: 14 amino acids. The germline V and J ends were trimmed by 6 bases and 10 bases, with 18 bases remaining between them.

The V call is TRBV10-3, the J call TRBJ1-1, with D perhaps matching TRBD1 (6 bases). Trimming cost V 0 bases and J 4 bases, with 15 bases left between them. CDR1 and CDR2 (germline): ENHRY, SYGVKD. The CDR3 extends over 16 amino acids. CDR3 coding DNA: TGTGCCATCAGTGAGTCGACTAGGGGGGTAGGCACTGAAGCTTTCTTT. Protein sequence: CAISESTRGVGTEAFF.

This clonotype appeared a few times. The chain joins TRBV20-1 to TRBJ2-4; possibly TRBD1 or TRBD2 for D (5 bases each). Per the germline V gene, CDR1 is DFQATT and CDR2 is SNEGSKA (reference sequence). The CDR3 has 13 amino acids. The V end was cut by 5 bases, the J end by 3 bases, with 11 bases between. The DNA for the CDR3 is TGCAGTGCTCCCCTGGGGGTCAAAAACATTCAGTACTTC. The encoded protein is CSAPLGVKNIQYF.

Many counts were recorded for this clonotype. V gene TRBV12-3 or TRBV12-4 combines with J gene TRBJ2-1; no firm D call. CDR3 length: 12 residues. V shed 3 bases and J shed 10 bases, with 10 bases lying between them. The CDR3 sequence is CASSFTTGEQFF. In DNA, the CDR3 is TGTGCCAGCAGTTTTACGACCGGGGAGCAGTTCTTC.

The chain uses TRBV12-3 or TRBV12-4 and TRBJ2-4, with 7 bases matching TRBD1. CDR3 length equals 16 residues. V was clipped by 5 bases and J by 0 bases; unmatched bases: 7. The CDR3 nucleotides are TGTGCCAGCAGTACCCAGACAGGGATAGCCAAAAACATTCAGTACTTC. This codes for CASSTQTGIAKNIQYF.

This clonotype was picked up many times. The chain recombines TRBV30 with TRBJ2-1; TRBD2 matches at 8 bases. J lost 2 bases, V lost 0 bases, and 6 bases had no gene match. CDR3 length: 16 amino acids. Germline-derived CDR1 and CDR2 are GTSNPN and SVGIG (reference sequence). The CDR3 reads CAWSVPGLVTYNEQFF. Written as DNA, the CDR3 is TGTGCCTGGAGTGTCCCGGGACTAGTAACCTACAATGAGCAGTTCTTC.

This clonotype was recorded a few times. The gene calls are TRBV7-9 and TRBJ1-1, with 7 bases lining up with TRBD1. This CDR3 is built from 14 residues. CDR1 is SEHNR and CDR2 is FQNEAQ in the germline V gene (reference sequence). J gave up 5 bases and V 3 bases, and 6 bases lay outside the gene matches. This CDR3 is CASSFEGARTEAFF. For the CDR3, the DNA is TGTGCCAGCAGCTTCGAGGGGGCAAGAACTGAAGCTTTCTTT.

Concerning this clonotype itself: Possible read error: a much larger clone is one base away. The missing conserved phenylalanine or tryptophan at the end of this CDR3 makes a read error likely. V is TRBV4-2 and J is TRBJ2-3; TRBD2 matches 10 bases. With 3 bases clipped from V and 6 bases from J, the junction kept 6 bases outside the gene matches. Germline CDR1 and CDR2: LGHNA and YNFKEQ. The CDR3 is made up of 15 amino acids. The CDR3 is CASSHSGGALDTQYL. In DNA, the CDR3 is TGTGCCAGCAGCCACAGCGGGGGGGCCTTGGATACGCAGTATCTT.

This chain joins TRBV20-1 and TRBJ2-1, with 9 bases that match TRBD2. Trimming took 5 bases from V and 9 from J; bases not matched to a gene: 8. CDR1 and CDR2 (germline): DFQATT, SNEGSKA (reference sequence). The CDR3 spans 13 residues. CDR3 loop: CSAEGLAAPEQFF. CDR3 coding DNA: TGCAGTGCTGAGGGACTAGCCGCTCCTGAGCAGTTCTTC.

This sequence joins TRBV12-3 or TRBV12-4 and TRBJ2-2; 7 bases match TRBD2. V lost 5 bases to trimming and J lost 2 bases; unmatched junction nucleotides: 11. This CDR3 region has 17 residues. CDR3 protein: CASSPTRGRGNTGELFF. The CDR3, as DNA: TGTGCCAGCAGTCCCACCCGGGGGAGGGGAAACACCGGGGAGCTGTTTTTT.

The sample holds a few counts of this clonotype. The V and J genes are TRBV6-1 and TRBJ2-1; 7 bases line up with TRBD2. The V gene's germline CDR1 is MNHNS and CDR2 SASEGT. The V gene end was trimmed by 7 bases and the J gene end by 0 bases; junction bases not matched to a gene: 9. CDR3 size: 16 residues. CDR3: CASTRSGGFSYNEQFF. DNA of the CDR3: TGTGCCAGCACCAGATCGGGGGGTTTCTCCTACAATGAGCAGTTCTTC.

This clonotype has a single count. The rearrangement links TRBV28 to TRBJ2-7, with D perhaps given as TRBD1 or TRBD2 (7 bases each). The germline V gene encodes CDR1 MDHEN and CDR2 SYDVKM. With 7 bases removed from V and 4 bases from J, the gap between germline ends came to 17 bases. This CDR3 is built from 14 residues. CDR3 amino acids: CASTPGGQLYEQYF. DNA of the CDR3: TGTGCCAGCACCCCGGGGGGACAGTTATACGAGCAGTACTTC.

Here the CDR3 reads CASSVDPSGTSYNEQFF. The CDR3 DNA follows: TGTGCCAGCAGCGTCGACCCCAGCGGAACTTCCTACAATGAGCAGTTCTTC. The chain recombines TRBV9 with TRBJ2-1, with TRBD2 as a possible D gene (5 bases). There are 17 residues in the CDR3. Deletions cut 2 bases from V and 1 base from J, with 16 bases between. CDR1 is SGDLS and CDR2 is YYNGEE in the germline V gene.